One sample yielded the 4 T cell receptor beta chains listed below, sequenced in a study of shared clonotypes between healthy human individuals. Repertoires were generated with immunoSEQ multiplex PCR, while TCRdb's copy carries only in-frame clones and drops some. Among 660,000 or so clones listed, approximately 96% were seen once. Positively selected for CCR7, the CD45RO-negative cells used as naive CD8 cells excluded terminally differentiated effector memory CD45RA+ cells. Sequencing used naive CD8+ T cells sorted from blood. The source of these receptors is a woman aged 30 to 39 in good health.

The J gene is TRBJ1-1, the V gene TRBV6-1; weak D call: TRBD1 (6 bases). The CDR3 runs to 14 residues. With 7 bases removed from V and 0 bases from J, the gap between germline ends came to 12 bases. CDR1 and CDR2 (germline): MNHNS, SASEGT. The CDR3 sequence is CASIIGGLNTEAFF. For the CDR3, the DNA is TGTGCCAGCATCATAGGGGGATTGAACACTGAAGCTTTCTTT.

The V call is TRBV7-3, the J call TRBJ2-7; D remains unclear. This CDR3 contains 14 residues. Trimming pared 5 bases from V and 2 bases from J, leaving 13 bases between. Germline V lookup: CDR1 SGHTA, CDR2 FQGTGA. The DNA of the CDR3 is TGTGCCAGCAGCCCCTGGGCTAAAACCTACGAGCAGTACTTC. The encoded protein is CASSPWAKTYEQYF.

CDR3 region: CASSNDWDRGSNQPQHF. The CDR3 DNA is TGTGCCAGCAGTAACGATTGGGACAGGGGTAGCAATCAGCCCCAGCATTTT. The chain recombines TRBV7-9 with TRBJ1-5; 10 nucleotides agree with TRBD1. The junction had 8 bases not matched to a gene; V was cut back by 6 bases and J by 0 bases. The CDR3 length is 17 residues. Germline values: CDR1 SEHNR, CDR2 FQNEAQ (reference sequence).

The chain uses TRBV15 and TRBJ2-5; 9 nucleotides align to TRBD2. The junction had 10 bases not matched to a gene; V was cut back by 2 bases and J by 6 bases. Per the germline V gene, CDR1 is LNHNV and CDR2 is YYDKDF (reference sequence). The CDR3 length is 16 residues. CDR3 sequence: CATSRPLAGGVKTQYF. The CDR3 DNA reads TGTGCCACCAGCAGACCTCTCGCGGGAGGGGTAAAGACCCAGTACTTC.